The 14 T cell receptor beta chains below were found in one sample sequenced in a study of early T cells in non-severe SARS-CoV-2 infection (dated by TCRdb to 2020 to 2022). Library preparation employed 5' RACE. The sample was run on a NextSeq 500. Clones were called with MiXCR by TCRdb after fastp trimmed the public reads at Q25, and only in-frame beta chains were retained. Every distinct CDR3 protein forms one entry, paired with its most common genes and DNA. A total of about 83,000 distinct CDR3 sequences appear in this sample, over 9.5% of them only once. About 8.2% of the sample is in the top ten clones. This material consisted of whole blood, taken at baseline. These receptors came from an adult who was a healthcare worker with PCR-confirmed SARS-CoV-2 infection or an uninfected control (not recorded which).

J is TRBJ1-1 and V is TRBV10-3; D might be TRBD1 (6 bases). Trimming left V 11 bases short and J 0 bases short, with 13 bases between. Germline CDR1 is ENHRY and CDR2 is SYGVKD. This CDR3 has 13 amino acids. The CDR3 region is CASQGHMNTEAFF. CDR3 DNA: TGTGCCTCACAGGGACACATGAACACTGAAGCTTTCTTT.

The rearrangement links TRBV18 to TRBJ2-7; D not resolved. The germline V gene has CDR1 KGHSH and CDR2 LQKENI. The ends were cut back, 0 bases at V and 1 base at J, with 1 base in the middle. This CDR3 spans 12 amino acids. The CDR3 nucleotides read TGTGCCAGCTCACCACCTTCCTACGAGCAGTACTTC. Translated: CASSPPSYEQYF.

This clonotype was seen repeatedly, ten times or more. J is TRBJ2-1 and V is TRBV12-3 or TRBV12-4, with D possibly called TRBD1 or TRBD2 (6 bases each). The CDR3 is 15 amino acids. Trimming removed 6 bases from V and 4 bases from J, with 16 bases in between. The CDR3 loop reads CASSTSGGGYNEQFF. Written as DNA, the CDR3 is TGTGCCAGCAGCACAAGCGGAGGGGGGTACAATGAGCAGTTCTTC.

The chain recombines TRBV30 with TRBJ1-5, with 8 bases aligning to TRBD1. CDR3 length: 13 residues. Per germline, CDR1 GTSNPN and CDR2 SVGIG (reference sequence). J was trimmed by 5 bases and V by 4 bases; bases with no gene match: 4. CDR3 coding DNA: TGTGCCTGGAATCCACAGGGGGATCAGCCCCAGCATTTT. Translating gives CAWNPQGDQPQHF.

This clonotype was detected only a few times. The chain links TRBV3-1 to TRBJ1-4, with D possibly being TRBD1 (5 bases). CDR1 and CDR2 from the germline V gene are LGHDT and YNNKEL (reference sequence). V dropped 4 bases and J dropped 0 bases, with 15 bases sitting between them. The CDR3 is 17 residues long. The CDR3: CASSPRGTSTTNEKLFF. The CDR3 DNA is TGTGCCAGCAGCCCCCGGGGGACCAGTACAACTAATGAAAAACTGTTTTTT.

The chain couples TRBV5-1 to TRBJ2-7, with 9 positions matching TRBD1. Germline loops: CDR1 SGHRS, CDR2 YFSETQ. This CDR3 spans 13 amino acids. The V segment lost 7 bases and the J segment 3 bases; nucleotides outside the gene matches: 5. The CDR3 loop is CASRTGQGYEQYF. The CDR3 nucleotides read TGCGCCAGCCGCACGGGACAGGGCTACGAGCAGTACTTC.

This clonotype was counted many times. The rearrangement uses TRBV6-2 or TRBV6-3 and TRBJ2-4; 7 bases match TRBD2. With V trimmed by 0 bases and J by 8 bases, 7 bases remained unmatched. This CDR3 comprises 15 residues. Germline CDR1 and CDR2: MNHEY and SVGEGT. Here the CDR3 DNA reads TGTGCCAGCAGTTACTCCGGCGGGAGCTTTGACATTCAGTACTTC. Its translation: CASSYSGGSFDIQYF.

The gene calls are TRBV27 and TRBJ2-5, with D possibly being TRBD1 (7 bases). Germline CDR1 and CDR2: MNHEY and SMNVEV (reference sequence). This CDR3 contains 15 residues. Trimming removed 2 bases from V and 2 bases from J, with 12 bases in between. Here the CDR3 reads CASSLNPGGQETQYF. The CDR3 coding sequence is TGTGCCAGCAGTTTAAATCCAGGGGGGCAAGAGACCCAGTACTTC.

At least ten counts were recorded for this clonotype. The gene calls are TRBV7-6 and TRBJ2-5; D may correspond to TRBD1 or TRBD2 (5 bases each). The CDR3 consists of 15 residues. Between the trimmed V and J ends, which lost 5 bases and 4 bases, there was a span of 17 bases. Germline values: CDR1 SGHVS, CDR2 FNYEAQ. CDR3 sequence reads: CASSPTHRGPETQYF. CDR3 coding DNA: TGTGCCAGCAGCCCCACCCATCGGGGCCCAGAGACCCAGTACTTC.

In its sample, this clonotype was seen many times. The rearrangement uses TRBV9 and TRBJ2-1; D uncertain. V lost 4 bases, J lost 7 bases, and 15 bases lay in between. The CDR3 is 14 residues long. CDR1 and CDR2 from the germline V gene are SGDLS and YYNGEE. This CDR3 reads CASSPSSRGNEQFF. CDR3 DNA sequence: TGTGCCAGCAGCCCCTCAAGTCGTGGTAATGAGCAGTTCTTC.

This clonotype was picked up many times. The J gene is TRBJ2-1, the V gene TRBV15, with 9 nucleotides matching TRBD2. V trimming: 7 bases; J trimming: 2 bases; junction bases outside the gene matches: 6. Per germline, CDR1 LNHNV and CDR2 YYDKDF (reference sequence). This CDR3 has 15 amino acids. The CDR3 nucleotides read TGTGCCACCAACCCCGGGACTAGCCCCTACAATGAGCAGTTCTTC. Translated: CATNPGTSPYNEQFF.

This chain uses TRBV28 with TRBJ1-5; D possibly corresponds to TRBD1 (6 bases). Deletions cut 6 bases from V and 7 bases from J, with 16 bases between. From germline, CDR1 is MDHEN and CDR2 SYDVKM. CDR3 length: 14 amino acids. CDR3 loop: CASRSGTTRQPQHF. DNA for the CDR3: TGTGCCAGCAGGTCCGGGACAACGAGGCAGCCCCAGCATTTT.

This chain uses TRBV6-1 with TRBJ2-7; D possibly matches TRBD1 or TRBD2 (5 bases each). Per germline, CDR1 MNHNS and CDR2 SASEGT. The germline V and J ends were trimmed by 7 bases and 0 bases, with 16 bases remaining between them. The CDR3 covers 15 residues. This CDR3 is CASNPRDRSSYEQYF. The CDR3 DNA follows: TGTGCCAGCAACCCCCGGGACCGAAGCTCCTACGAGCAGTACTTC.

This chain links TRBV9 with TRBJ1-6; possible D gene TRBD1, 5 bases. Trimming cost V 3 bases and J 0 bases, with 7 bases left between them. From germline, CDR1 is SGDLS and CDR2 YYNGEE. There are 15 residues in the CDR3. CDR3 region: CASSAGSSYNSPLHF. CDR3 coding DNA: TGTGCCAGCAGCGCAGGGAGCTCCTATAATTCACCCCTCCACTTT. Full variable domain (missing parts from reference TRBV9 and TRBJ1-6): DSGVTQTPKHLITATGQRVTLRCSPRSGDLSVYWYQQSLDQGLQFLIQYYNGEERAKGNILERFSAQQFPDLHSELNLSSLELGDSALYFCASSAGSSYNSPLHFGNGTRLTVT.